The TCR beta chain under discussion was sequenced for a study of cytomegalovirus exposure and HLA in healthy donors (dated by TCRdb to about 2017). In the study overall: An earlier analysis of roughly 570 of the donors reported approximately 260 Gb of sequence data and 100 million to 120 million unique TCR beta sequences obtained from approximately 180 million T cells. Every repertoire in the discovery cohort had been generated on one and the same sequencing platform. In addition to the first cohort of roughly 670 subjects, a separate validation cohort of over 90 different subjects was used. Among about 370 genotyped donors of the cohort, an average of about 220,000 unique TCR beta nucleotide sequences was sequenced per donor, of which about 18% were non-productive. To predict cytomegalovirus infection status, the study combined high-throughput TCR immunosequencing, statistical association of individual TCRs with disease status, and machine learning. A later analysis re-analyzed previously published TCR beta repertoires from roughly 600 donors and added high-resolution HLA genotyping to study TCR occurrence patterns. In the later analysis, no new phenotypic data were used to find candidate immune exposures; instead, reliance was placed on TCR beta sequences and their occurrence across donors. The number of donors typed differed by locus, with roughly 629-640 for A, B, C, DRB1 and DQB1, roughly 520 for DQA1, approximately 580 for DPA1, and under 490 for DPB1. The study used immunosequencing to profile the T cell repertoires of approximately 690 subjects and linked those repertoires to cytomegalovirus serostatus. Roughly 300 gigabases of sequencing data and approximately 85 million unique TCR sequences were included in an early release covering 550 to 800 HLA-typed donors. A later genetic analysis took genome-wide SNP genotypes for about 65% of the 666 donors and used that subset as a discovery cohort. The study was designed to test whether signatures of past pathogen exposure could be identified by cataloging public T cell receptors. HLA typing included class I and class II loci at four-digit resolution. An earlier analysis of a few hundred of the donors applied high-throughput TCR beta sequencing to assess whether each TCR beta V gene segment acted as functional or pseudogenic. About five DR-DQ haplotypes were handled as single units for association and clustering, since linkage in the cohort was strong. Donor age, sex, ethnicity and CMV serostatus were compiled alongside the repertoire data. The genetic ancestry cluster associated with self-reported Caucasian donors included 65% to 90% of the 398 genotyped donors.

With regard to this clone: No antigen is known for it. No quality values exist for individual bases; no much larger clone is one base distant.

Library creation used the immunoSEQ multiplex PCR assay. The multiplex PCR relied on a mix of 60 forward primers for TCR Vbeta segments and 13 reverse primers for TCR Jbeta segments. The CDR3 region of rearranged TCR beta genes was amplified from genomic DNA with a multiplex PCR assay. Amplified TCR beta libraries were sequenced as 87-base-pair reads on the Illumina HiSeq System. The study's own analysis went as follows. In a later analysis, 77 million or so unique TCR beta chains were counted across the 650 to 700 repertoires, and approximately 11 million of these chains were shared by at least two donors. Raw reads were error-corrected and collapsed into unique sequences by a nearest-neighbor algorithm in which closely related sequences were merged to remove PCR and sequencing errors. CDR3 sequences were aligned to IMGT reference sequences to assign V, D and J gene segments. Each retained sequence needed at least a six-nucleotide match to both a V gene segment and a J gene segment. Rearrangements were called productive when the CDR3 lacked stop codons and stayed in frame with V and J; all others were non-productive. CDR3 was defined according to IMGT convention as the region running from the second conserved V-encoded cysteine to the conserved J-encoded phenylalanine. The earlier analysis of fewer than 750 of the donors excluded sequences that lacked an unambiguous match to a single V gene segment. In an earlier analysis of a few hundred of the donors, a V segment was called functional when productive rearrangements were above 56.7%, and segregating when the standard deviation between donors exceeded 5%. A statistical classification framework was built for diagnosing cytomegalovirus status from the catalog of TCR beta chain sequences. A later analysis assigned V and J genes by comparing TCR nucleotide sequences with IMGT/GENE-DB human TR gene sequences. The TCRdist pipeline was used in a later analysis to assign CDR3 sequences and most-parsimonious VDJ recombination scenarios. In a later analysis, every TCR beta chain was defined by the combination of its CDR3 amino acid sequence and its V-gene family, and reads without a unique V-gene family were dropped. As a way to deal with suspected cross-contamination and a sequencing artifact, a later analysis dropped 592 nucleotide sequences that were highly shared and had low generation probability. For each public chain, a later analysis derived a clonal expansion index from normalized ranks of inferred template counts within each repertoire. Generation probabilities in a later analysis came from a VDJ recombination model fitted to out-of-frame rearrangements, and those results were checked against IGoR. A later analysis scored TCR-TCR, TCR-HLA and TCR-CMV co-occurrence with hypergeometric tests, applying a repertoire-size bias correction to TCR pairs. A later analysis estimated false discovery rates by permuting HLA or CMV assignments 20 times. In a later analysis, co-occurring TCRs were grouped using DBSCAN, and TCRdist sequence similarity was added for clustering within HLA-allele-positive subsets. Repertoires with fewer than 30,000 or more than 120,000 public chains were left out of co-occurrence clustering, as were a handful of repertoires with anomalous nucleotide sharing. This is the immuneACCESS table as TCRdb keeps it, with only in-frame sequences that have V and J called. A part of the clones is gone; compared with another copy, unresolved V genes explain less than half, and the rest is unexplained. From that table come the V and J calls and clone size; the DNA was used to work out D and trimming. This sample gives 100,000 or so clones in total; roughly 82% of them show up just once. Roughly 1.2% of the sample is held by the ten biggest clonotypes.

From the cysteine up to the phenylalanine, the CDR3 has a length of 15 residues. The entry retains the CDR3 DNA only, 45 bases that are in frame from base 1. Per the germline V gene (reference sequence), SGHNT is the CDR1 and YYREEE is the CDR2. Unmatched junction bases come to 8, with V trimmed by 0 bases and J by 6 bases. The cohort comprised 710 or so healthy bone marrow donors. At the time of sampling, all cohort members were nominally healthy, though unrecorded immune exposures were likely present. The donor was CMV seronegative and was included in the group of approximately 350 seronegative cohort members. A peripheral blood sample was provided by each donor, and peripheral blood mononuclear cells were used for TCR beta sequencing. The Qiagen DNeasy Blood Extraction Kit was used to extract genomic DNA from the blood cell samples. Beyond this particular receptor, the publication reports: The study listed 150 to 200 TCR beta chains as associated with cytomegalovirus. In a later analysis, most CMV-associated TCR beta chains were found to appear HLA-restricted, with HLA associations seemingly driven largely by CMV exposure. Cytomegalovirus status was reported to be diagnosed by the classifier with high specificity and sensitivity in both the original and validation cohorts. Presence/absence analyses assumed roughly uniform sequencing depth across donors, an assumption that may not hold. According to a later genetic analysis, donors in an Asian-associated ancestry cluster had fewer N-insertions in productive TCRs than the roughly 660-donor mean. Correlated functional status among segregating V segments might reflect linkage disequilibrium, but an unknown experimental factor could not be ruled out. In a later analysis, the rate of TCR association differed among HLA loci, with DRB1 alleles having the most associated TCRs and HLA-C alleles having the fewest. Most TCR sequences were observed very rarely across donors, whereas some public TCRs were present in many individuals. A later analysis reported that several top co-occurrence clusters appeared linked to parvovirus B19, influenza, CMV and Epstein-Barr virus. A further reported finding was that TCR beta sequences accurately predicted the HLA-A and HLA-B alleles for most subjects in the first cohort. The earlier analysis of fewer than 750 of the donors excluded some 15 rarely observed V segments, including chromosome 9 orphons, because counts were too low. Because HLA typing was unavailable for some donors at each locus, only the typed subset was used in association tests. In an earlier analysis of approximately 590 of the donors, most TCR beta V segments were observed in productive rearrangements about 90% or about 30% of the time, broadly matching IMGT annotations. A later analysis associated about 18,000 TCR beta sequences with specific HLA alleles at a false discovery rate of 0.05. When HLA alleles, especially DR and DQ, strongly co-occurred, attributing TCR associations to individual alleles was difficult. This cohort had only TCR beta chains sequenced, and the lack of alpha or paired-chain data limited which features could be detected. Three of the identified cytomegalovirus-associated TCR beta chains were confirmed in vitro to be specific for cytomegalovirus antigens. Because the 87-base-pair reads could not distinguish some IMGT-functional V segments, including TRBV6-2 and TRBV6-3, those segments were excluded. It was suggested by the authors that the approach could potentially be generalized to other disease states and immunological phenotypes. In a later analysis, HLA-associated TCR beta chains showed more clonal expansion and lower generation probabilities than non-associated chains that were equally common. A later genetic analysis associated a missense DCLRE1C variant with V-gene and J-gene trimming of TCR beta chains, and an independent cohort replicated the association. For the cohort, immune exposure information was limited to CMV serostatus. A cluster of highly shared sequence variants was judged likely to be a technical artifact of the sequencing pipeline.

This sequence was found in a woman under 30 in good health and CMV-seronegative. Sequenced input: PBMCs. Recombination linked TRBV5-4 to TRBJ1-2; TRBD1 fits 7 bases in the junction. The CDR3 region reads CASSLVGDRGNGYTF. The DNA reads as follows: TGTGCCAGCAGCTTGGTGGGGGACAGAGGGAATGGCTACACCTTC.